In this sample, the clone carrying this TCR beta chain turned up many times. Its antigen remains unidentified. TCRdb reprocessed the reads with MiXCR, giving one entry per CDR3 protein. The sample carries some 250,000 distinct CDR3 sequences, roughly 10% recorded once. The V gene end was trimmed by 6 bases and the J gene end by 6 bases; junction bases not matched to a gene: 0. CDR1 and CDR2 from the germline V gene are MDHEN and SYDVKM. The CDR3 contains 14 residues. This entry belongs to a study of T cell repertoires in cytomegalovirus infection. About the research overall: Matching HLA type, along with CMV infection, was indicated by public TCR beta signatures.

Study-wide results and limits: Totalled public TCR beta family frequency picked out people who carried CMV plus the relevant HLA. Predominance within the ex vivo response was attributable to HLA-C-restricted CMV-specific TCR beta clonotypes.

This sequence joins TRBV28 and TRBJ2-4; 15 bases line up with TRBD2. The sequenced sample was PBMCs. The source is a human donor in good health (CMV status not recorded). Some clones in this sample may be carry-over from other donors' samples. This chain's CDR3 is CASRGLAGGNIQYF. The CDR3 DNA reads TGTGCCAGCAGGGGACTAGCGGGGGGAAACATTCAGTACTTC.